The 29 T cell receptor beta chains reported below all come from one sample, sequenced in a study of blood T cell repertoires in COVID-19. Produced via immunoSEQ multiplex PCR; TCRdb's table is partial and in-frame only. The sample holds about 150,000 clones, roughly 78% seen once. The sequencing sample was made of peripheral blood. The receptors here all came from a human donor with acute or convalescent COVID-19. The donor label of this sample is uncertain.

This clone was seen a handful of times. This chain links TRBV2 with TRBJ1-5; 7 bases map to TRBD1. V trimming: 5 bases; J trimming: 9 bases; junction bases outside the gene matches: 4. Germline V gene data show CDR1 as SNHLY and CDR2 as FYNNEI. The CDR3 loop spans 12 amino acids. CDR3 in DNA: TGTGCCAGCAGTCGGACAGGTATGCCCCAGCATTTT. This encodes CASSRTGMPQHF.

J is TRBJ2-1 and V is TRBV10-3; D remains unclear. Trimming left V 4 bases short and J 8 bases short, with 6 bases between. CDR3 length equals 11 residues. The germline V gene has CDR1 ENHRY and CDR2 SYGVKD. The CDR3 DNA reads as TGTGCCATCAGTGTCTTCGATGAGCAGTTCTTC. This encodes CAISVFDEQFF.

The chain links TRBV7-2 to TRBJ2-5; possibly TRBD1 for D (6 bases). CDR1 is SGHTA, CDR2 FQGNSA, per germline. There are 15 residues in the CDR3. Trimming shortened V by 2 bases and J by 3 bases, and 13 bases separated the two germline ends. DNA of the CDR3: TGTGCCAGCAGCTTATCGCCAGGGGCGGAAGAGACCCAGTACTTC. Translation: CASSLSPGAEETQYF.

The V gene is TRBV18, the J gene TRBJ1-4; D may be TRBD1 (5 bases). This CDR3 comprises 14 residues. Between the trimmed V and J ends, which lost 3 bases and 7 bases, there was a span of 12 bases. The germline CDR1 and CDR2 sequences are KGHSH and LQKENI. CDR3 nucleotides: TGTGCCAGCTCACCCGACCTGGGGGGTGAAAAACTGTTTTTT. Residues: CASSPDLGGEKLFF.

The J gene is TRBJ2-5, the V gene TRBV6-2 or TRBV6-3, with a tentative D call TRBD2 (6 bases). The CDR3 length is 16 residues. Per germline, CDR1 MNHEY and CDR2 SVGEGT. V was clipped by 5 bases and J by 4 bases, with 20 bases between them. Here the CDR3 DNA reads TGTGCCAGCAGTCTTACGGGGGAGCTAACCAGAGAGACCCAGTACTTC. It encodes CASSLTGELTRETQYF.

This chain uses TRBV30 with TRBJ1-1; 12 positions match TRBD1. There are 16 residues in the CDR3. J was trimmed by 4 bases and V by 2 bases; bases with no gene match: 8. Per the germline V gene, CDR1 is GTSNPN and CDR2 is SVGIG (reference sequence). The chain's CDR3 is CAWSFGTGGRGTEAFF. CDR3 sequence (DNA): TGTGCCTGGAGTTTCGGGACAGGGGGCCGGGGCACTGAAGCTTTCTTT.

In this sample, this clone turned up a few times. This chain uses TRBV11-2 with TRBJ1-3; 7 bases line up with TRBD1. V lost 2 bases, J lost 4 bases, and 11 bases stayed unmatched. The length of the CDR3 is 17 residues. The germline CDR1 and CDR2 sequences are SGHAT and FQNNGV. Here the CDR3 DNA reads TGTGCCAGCAGCTTAATGACCGACAGGGTGGGAGGAAACACCATATATTTT. Translation gives CASSLMTDRVGGNTIYF.

This rearrangement joins TRBV13 to TRBJ2-5; tentative D call: TRBD2 (5 bases). Trimming stripped 1 base from V and 3 bases from J, with 12 bases between. This CDR3 region has 15 residues. CDR1 and CDR2 from the germline V gene are PRHDT and FYEKMQ (reference sequence). CDR3 residues: CASSLAFSGEETQYF. The CDR3 DNA follows: TGTGCCAGCAGCTTAGCTTTCTCCGGGGAAGAGACCCAGTACTTC.

On this clone itself: A read error may produce the germline difference seen at one junction end. The rearrangement uses TRBV11-2 and TRBJ2-7, with D possibly being TRBD1 or TRBD2 (5 bases each). This CDR3 is 13 amino acids long. The germline V gene has CDR1 SGHAT and CDR2 FQNNGV. The CDR3 DNA follows: TGTGCCAGCCGCTTAGAGGGGCGTGGGGAGCAGTACTTC. It codes for CASRLEGRGEQYF.

This clone appeared once. This chain links TRBV6-5 with TRBJ1-1; no reliable D call. Germline V lookup: CDR1 MNHEY, CDR2 SVGAGI. The V end was cut by 0 bases, the J end by 4 bases, with 6 bases between. There are 13 residues in the CDR3. The CDR3 loop is CASSYSPSTEAFF. The CDR3 bases are TGTGCCAGCAGTTACTCCCCCAGCACTGAAGCTTTCTTT.

This chain uses TRBV9 with TRBJ2-3; D is unclear. Germline lookup yields CDR1 SGDLS and CDR2 YYNGEE. V was cut by 3 bases and J by 0 bases, with 11 bases left in between. CDR3 length: 15 residues. CDR3 sequence (DNA): TGTGCCAGCAGCGGGTCAACTTTTAGCACAGATACGCAGTATTTT. It yields the protein CASSGSTFSTDTQYF.

This chain links TRBV7-9 with TRBJ1-2; 8 nucleotides align to TRBD1. Trimming removed 4 bases from V and 4 bases from J; junction bases left unmatched: 14. CDR1 is SEHNR, CDR2 FQNEAQ, per germline (reference sequence). The CDR3 is 17 residues long. The CDR3 DNA follows: TGTGCCAGCAGCTCTCAAGGAGGACAGGGCTTTTTCTATGGCTACACCTTC. Protein sequence: CASSSQGGQGFFYGYTF.

This rearrangement joins TRBV27 to TRBJ2-5, with 13 bases aligning to TRBD2. Germline V gene sequence: CDR1 MNHEY, CDR2 SMNVEV (reference sequence). The CDR3 is 15 residues long. The V and J ends lost 6 bases and 6 bases, in that order; junction bases with no gene match: 7. CDR3 nucleotides: TGTGCCAGCAGCTCACTAGCGGGGGGGCGGAAGACCCAGTACTTC. Encoded protein: CASSSLAGGRKTQYF.

This sequence joins TRBV7-2 and TRBJ2-5; D is possibly TRBD1 (6 bases). Germline loops: CDR1 SGHTA, CDR2 FQGNSA. CDR3 size: 14 residues. Trimming shortened V by 5 bases and J by 3 bases, and 13 bases separated the two germline ends. Written as DNA, the CDR3 is TGTGCCAGCAGCCTTTCTACAGGGAAAGAGACCCAGTACTTC. Protein product: CASSLSTGKETQYF.

The J gene is TRBJ1-5, the V gene TRBV7-9, with D possibly matching TRBD1 (5 bases). The CDR3 is made up of 14 amino acids. The V gene's germline CDR1 is SEHNR and CDR2 FQNEAQ (reference sequence). Trimming removed 1 base at V and 3 bases at J, with 7 bases between. CDR3 sequence: CASSLGQYNQPQHF. The CDR3, as DNA: TGTGCCAGCAGCTTAGGACAGTACAATCAGCCCCAGCATTTT. The variable domain in full, with the rest retrieved from reference TRBV7-9 and TRBJ1-5, is DTGVSQNPRHKITKRGQNVTFRCDPISEHNRLYWYRQTLGQGPEFLTYFQNEAQLEKSRLLSDRFSAERPKGSFSTLEIQRTEQGDSAMYLCASSLGQYNQPQHFGDGTRLSIL.

The chain is built from TRBV7-2 and TRBJ1-6; D is unresolved. The germline V gene has CDR1 SGHTA and CDR2 FQGNSA. This CDR3 region has 17 residues. With 5 bases removed from V and 0 bases from J, the gap between germline ends came to 14 bases. CDR3 region: CASSPRSRSSYNSPLHF. The DNA for the CDR3 is TGTGCCAGCAGCCCGAGGAGCCGTAGCTCCTATAATTCACCCCTCCACTTT. The full variable domain, its missing parts supplied by reference TRBV7-2 and TRBJ1-6, is GAGVSQSPSNKVTEKGKDVELRCDPISGHTALYWYRQSLGQGLEFLIYFQGNSAPDKSGLPSDRFSAERTGGSVSTLTIQRTQQEDSAVYLCASSPRSRSSYNSPLHFGNGTRLTVT.

The chain has TRBV28 and TRBJ1-3, with a weak D call TRBD1 (5 bases). The CDR3 is 14 residues long. Per the germline V gene, CDR1 is MDHEN and CDR2 is SYDVKM. The V end was cut by 1 base, the J end by 2 bases, with 6 bases between. The CDR3 nucleotides read TGTGCCAGCAGTTTATCGGGGGCTGGAAACACCATATATTTT. It translates to CASSLSGAGNTIYF.

The V call is TRBV6-5, the J call TRBJ1-5; no clear D. V was pared by 6 bases and J by 3 bases, with 15 bases between. Germline V gene data show CDR1 as MNHEY and CDR2 as SVGAGI. The CDR3 is made up of 15 amino acids. CDR3 region: CASREGVQVNQPQHF. CDR3 bases: TGTGCCAGCAGGGAGGGTGTTCAGGTCAATCAGCCCCAGCATTTT.

This chain uses TRBV7-9 with TRBJ2-1, with 9 bases matching TRBD1. Germline values: CDR1 SEHNR, CDR2 FQNEAQ (reference sequence). CDR3 length: 18 residues. Trimming cost V 5 bases and J 8 bases; bases outside gene matches: 19. For the CDR3, the DNA is TGTGCCAGCAGCCCATCGGCCGGGACAGGGCGTAATTTCGATGAGCAGTTCTTC. Translation gives CASSPSAGTGRNFDEQFF. The whole variable domain, remainder taken from reference TRBV7-9 and TRBJ2-1, is DTGVSQNPRHKITKRGQNVTFRCDPISEHNRLYWYRQTLGQGPEFLTYFQNEAQLEKSRLLSDRFSAERPKGSFSTLEIQRTEQGDSAMYLCASSPSAGTGRNFDEQFFGPGTRLTVL.

The chain joins TRBV30 to TRBJ2-7; no definite D call. The V and J ends lost 0 bases and 0 bases respectively, with 15 bases between them. CDR3 length: 16 amino acids. Germline lookup yields CDR1 GTSNPN and CDR2 SVGIG (reference sequence). CDR3 protein: CAWSVKSAYSSYEQYF. In nucleotides, the CDR3 is TGTGCCTGGAGTGTAAAATCGGCTTACAGCTCCTACGAGCAGTACTTC.

V usage is TRBV19 and J usage is TRBJ1-5, with a tentative D call TRBD1 (6 bases). Germline V lookup: CDR1 LNHDA, CDR2 SQIVND (reference sequence). The CDR3 has 17 residues. Trimming pared 4 bases from V and 0 bases from J, leaving 16 bases between. CDR3 nucleotides: TGTGCCAGTAGTACGGGGGGCGGAAGGATTAGCAATCAGCCCCAGCATTTT. Its protein product is CASSTGGGRISNQPQHF.

This chain uses TRBV29-1 with TRBJ1-5; D gene ambiguous. Trimming pared 4 bases from V and 4 bases from J, leaving 8 bases between. Germline V gene sequence: CDR1 SQVTM, CDR2 ANQGSEA. CDR3 size: 12 residues. The CDR3 spells CSVGMRNQPQHF. The CDR3 region has the DNA TGCAGCGTTGGGATGCGGAATCAGCCCCAGCATTTT.

The chain couples TRBV7-8 to TRBJ2-7, with 7 bases aligning to TRBD2. The CDR3 is 18 residues long. The V gene's germline CDR1 is SGHVS and CDR2 FQNEAQ. Germline trimming cut 4 bases from V and 6 bases from J; bases unmatched to any gene: 21. CDR3 sequence reads: CASSSRLLREGKTLEQYF. CDR3 nucleotide sequence: TGTGCCAGCAGCTCCCGGCTGCTCAGGGAGGGGAAGACCCTCGAGCAGTACTTC.

This chain links TRBV5-1 with TRBJ1-2; 7 nucleotides match TRBD1. The CDR3 totals 14 residues. Per the germline V gene, CDR1 is SGHRS and CDR2 is YFSETQ. Unmatched junction bases numbered 3, after V lost 3 bases and J lost 1 base. Here the CDR3 reads CASSSGQLNYGYTF. The CDR3 bases are TGCGCCAGCAGCTCGGGACAGCTTAACTATGGCTACACCTTC.

This clone appeared a single time. V usage is TRBV2 and J usage is TRBJ2-5, with 7 bases identical to TRBD2. Germline trimming cut 7 bases from V and 5 bases from J; bases unmatched to any gene: 19. This CDR3 is built from 17 residues. Germline V gene data show CDR1 as SNHLY and CDR2 as FYNNEI. CDR3 coding DNA: TGTGCCAGCATGGGGAGCCGGAGCGGGGTCATGGATGAGACCCAGTACTTC. As protein: CASMGSRSGVMDETQYF.

The J gene is TRBJ1-2, the V gene TRBV15, with 9 positions matching TRBD1. The V segment lost 3 bases and the J segment 4 bases; nucleotides outside the gene matches: 9. CDR1 is LNHNV, CDR2 YYDKDF, per germline (reference sequence). The length of the CDR3 is 16 residues. The CDR3 DNA is TGTGCCACCAGCAGGGCCGGGACAGGGCTTGGCTATGGCTACACCTTC. As protein: CATSRAGTGLGYGYTF.

This chain uses TRBV4-1 with TRBJ2-5, with a weak D call TRBD1 (7 bases). Germline V gene data show CDR1 as MGHRA and CDR2 as YSYEKL. The CDR3 covers 16 residues. V lost 6 bases and J lost 5, with 22 bases in between. CDR3: CASRLTAGGRRETQYF. The CDR3 DNA is TGCGCCAGCAGGCTAACCGCAGGGGGGAGGAGGGAGACCCAGTACTTC.

As regards this clone: The sample has other DNA sequences that encode this CDR3 too. This CDR3 is CASSLGGPGNTIYF. Here the CDR3 DNA reads TGTGCCAGCAGCCTCGGGGGGCCTGGAAACACCATATATTTT. V gene TRBV7-3 combines with J gene TRBJ1-3, with D perhaps TRBD1 (6 bases). Germline V gene data show CDR1 as SGHTA and CDR2 as FQGTGA. With 5 bases removed from V and 2 bases from J, the gap between germline ends came to 10 bases. This CDR3 has 14 residues.

The genes are TRBV5-1 and TRBJ2-1, with D possibly TRBD2 on 5 matching bases. CDR1 and CDR2 from the germline V gene are SGHRS and YFSETQ. CDR3 length equals 17 residues. Trimming took off 0 bases at V and 0 bases at J, with 13 bases between the two ends. The CDR3 sequence: CASSLVGGSFSYNEQFF. CDR3 DNA sequence: TGCGCCAGCAGCTTGGTGGGCGGGTCCTTCTCCTACAATGAGCAGTTCTTC. The variable domain in full, completed from reference TRBV5-1 and TRBJ2-1, reads KAGVTQTPRYLIKTRGQQVTLSCSPISGHRSVSWYQQTPGQGLQFLFEYFSETQRNKGNFPGRFSGRQFSNSRSEMNVSTLELGDSALYLCASSLVGGSFSYNEQFFGPGTRLTVL.